The T cell receptor (beta chain) described here comes from a study of cytomegalovirus exposure and HLA in healthy donors. Study results and caveats: A later analysis found that most CMV-associated TCR beta chains appeared HLA-restricted. TCR beta V- and J-gene trimming was later associated with a missense DCLRE1C variant.

As to this clone: Its antigen is undetermined.

V lost 0 bases, J lost 1 base, and 7 bases lay in between. Germline V CDR1 and CDR2: SGDLS, YYNGEE. The CDR3 runs 15 residues. With 60 Vbeta and 13 Jbeta primers, the PCR was carried out. Method: immunoSEQ multiplex PCR; TCRdb's copy keeps in-frame clones and lacks some. The sample holds over 200,000 clones, around 73% seen once. The sample taken for sequencing was PBMCs. The receptor was isolated from a male donor in good health and CMV-seronegative. This rearrangement joins TRBV9 to TRBJ2-2, with TRBD2 as a possible D gene (6 bases). The CDR3 protein is CASSVAGLNTGELFF. The CDR3 nucleotides are TGTGCCAGCAGCGTAGCGGGACTGAACACCGGGGAGCTGTTTTTT.